What follows are 23 T cell receptor beta chains derived from one specimen sequenced in a study of cytomegalovirus exposure and HLA in healthy donors. Vbeta (60) and Jbeta (13) primers were used in the PCR. This table comes from immunoSEQ multiplex PCR, and its TCRdb copy is limited to in-frame clones, with some not included. The repertoire table contains some 60,000 clones. Sequenced sample: PBMCs. Receptor source: a man aged 30 to 45 in good health and CMV-seropositive.

DNA for the CDR3: TGCGCCAGCAGCCACCCCGAGCCAGGGAGGGATGGCTACACCTTC. It translates to CASSHPEPGRDGYTF. The rearrangement joins TRBV4-1 to TRBJ1-2; TRBD1 is a possible D gene (5 bases). V lost 3 bases to trimming and J lost 6 bases, with 17 bases between them. CDR1 is MGHRA and CDR2 is YSYEKL in the germline V gene. The CDR3 has 15 amino acids.

The J gene is TRBJ1-1, the V gene TRBV19; weak D call: TRBD1 (5 bases). The ends were cut back, 3 bases at V and 1 base at J, with 12 bases in the middle. Germline lookup yields CDR1 LNHDA and CDR2 SQIVND (reference sequence). This CDR3 is 15 amino acids long. The CDR3 reads CASSIRGSTNTEAFF. The CDR3 bases are TGTGCCAGTAGTATCCGGGGGTCGACGAACACTGAAGCTTTCTTT.

The chain couples TRBV27 to TRBJ2-3; 14 nucleotides match TRBD2. Germline CDR1 reads MNHEY; CDR2 reads SMNVEV (reference sequence). The CDR3 loop spans 18 amino acids. V dropped 4 bases and J dropped 5; count of bases not matched to a gene: 11. CDR3 region: CASSYSAPGLAGEDTQYF. In DNA, the CDR3 is TGTGCCAGCAGTTACTCAGCACCGGGACTAGCGGGAGAAGATACGCAGTATTTT.

This chain connects TRBV6-1 to TRBJ2-5; 11 nucleotides match TRBD1. The CDR3 has 14 residues. CDR1 and CDR2 (germline): MNHNS, SASEGT. Unmatched junction bases numbered 4, after V lost 6 bases and J lost 4 bases. The CDR3: CASSPGQGAETQYF. DNA of the CDR3: TGTGCCAGCAGCCCAGGACAGGGGGCAGAGACCCAGTACTTC.

V and J are TRBV6-5 and TRBJ2-7; no clear D. The germline V gene encodes CDR1 MNHEY and CDR2 SVGAGI. V gave up 0 bases and J gave up 8 bases, with 11 bases separating them. The CDR3 extends over 13 amino acids. The CDR3 here is CASSYSSTTKQYF. The CDR3 bases are TGTGCCAGCAGTTACTCGAGCACTACCAAGCAGTACTTC.

V gene TRBV10-1 combines with J gene TRBJ2-1; tentatively, D is TRBD1 (6 bases). The V end was cut by 3 bases, the J end by 2 bases, with 11 bases between. Germline CDR1 and CDR2: WNHNN and SYGVQD (reference sequence). The length of the CDR3 is 15 residues. CDR3: CASSEGQQTYNEQFF. The CDR3 DNA reads as TGCGCCAGCAGTGAAGGACAGCAGACCTACAATGAGCAGTTCTTC.

The gene calls are TRBV7-3 and TRBJ2-7; 9 positions match TRBD1. The germline CDR1 and CDR2 sequences are SGHTA and FQGTGA. The ends lost 2 bases at V and 3 bases at J; junction bases unmatched: 5. The CDR3 spans 15 residues. The CDR3 DNA reads TGTGCCAGCAGCTTAGGGGGACAGGGCAACTACGAGCAGTACTTC. Encoded protein: CASSLGGQGNYEQYF.

The genes are TRBV5-1 and TRBJ1-6, with 11 bases identical to TRBD1. Losses at the gene ends were 0 bases for V and 8 bases for J; bases not matched to a gene: 13. This CDR3 has 19 amino acids. Germline V gene data show CDR1 as SGHRS and CDR2 as YFSETQ. The chain's CDR3 is CASSLGGQGAGLGDSPLHF. CDR3 nucleotide sequence: TGCGCCAGCAGCTTGGGAGGACAGGGGGCAGGATTGGGGGATTCACCCCTCCACTTT. Full variable domain (outside the CDR3, taken from reference TRBV5-1 and TRBJ1-6): KAGVTQTPRYLIKTRGQQVTLSCSPISGHRSVSWYQQTPGQGLQFLFEYFSETQRNKGNFPGRFSGRQFSNSRSEMNVSTLELGDSALYLCASSLGGQGAGLGDSPLHFGNGTRLTVT.

V and J are TRBV9 and TRBJ2-3, with TRBD1 matching 7 bases. V was clipped by 4 bases and J by 1 base; unmatched bases: 12. The CDR3 is made up of 17 amino acids. The germline V gene encodes CDR1 SGDLS and CDR2 YYNGEE. The DNA for the CDR3 is TGTGCCAGCAGCCTAAGCTTTGACAGGGCCCGCACAGATACGCAGTATTTT. Its protein is CASSLSFDRARTDTQYF.

The chain has TRBV29-1 and TRBJ2-7; D is undetermined. The CDR3 runs 15 residues. The germline V and J ends were trimmed by 2 bases and 0 bases, with 14 bases remaining between them. Per the germline V gene, CDR1 is SQVTM and CDR2 is ANQGSEA. In nucleotides, the CDR3 is TGCAGCGTTGAATCCCGCCATTCGAGCTCCTACGAGCAGTACTTC. The encoded protein is CSVESRHSSSYEQYF.

The genes are TRBV7-8 and TRBJ2-2, with 7 bases fitting TRBD2. Looked up from germline, CDR1 is SGHVS and CDR2 is FQNEAQ. The V gene end was trimmed by 5 bases and the J gene end by 4 bases; junction bases not matched to a gene: 16. The CDR3 runs 18 residues. The CDR3 region has the DNA TGTGCCAGCAGCGACAGCATTATAGGGAGGGCCAGCACCGGGGAGCTGTTTTTT. Translating it yields CASSDSIIGRASTGELFF.

The chain has TRBV5-1 and TRBJ2-1; D is perhaps TRBD1 (6 bases). Deletions cut 0 bases from V and 5 bases from J, with 12 bases between. The germline CDR1 and CDR2 sequences are SGHRS and YFSETQ. This CDR3 has 15 amino acids. The CDR3: CASSLAAGVDNEQFF. Written as DNA, the CDR3 is TGCGCCAGCAGCTTGGCGGCAGGGGTCGACAATGAGCAGTTCTTC.

The V call is TRBV5-1, the J call TRBJ2-6; D is unclear. Trimming cost V 0 bases and J 0 bases, with 7 bases left between them. This CDR3 region has 16 residues. In germline, CDR1 is SGHRS, CDR2 YFSETQ. CDR3 coding DNA: TGCGCCAGCAGCTTGGGACAATTCTCTGGGGCCAACGTCCTGACTTTC. Amino acids: CASSLGQFSGANVLTF.

The chain combines TRBV29-1 with TRBJ2-3; 10 bases are shared with TRBD2. Germline CDR1 and CDR2: SQVTM and ANQGSEA. With V trimmed by 0 bases and J by 6 bases, 9 bases remained unmatched. The CDR3 extends over 16 amino acids. The CDR3: CSVEDPLAGVADTQYF. The DNA of the CDR3 is TGCAGCGTTGAAGATCCGCTAGCGGGAGTGGCTGATACGCAGTATTTT.

The genes are TRBV11-2 and TRBJ1-2; weak D call: TRBD1 (5 bases). Trimming removed 4 bases at V and 7 bases at J, with 13 bases between. Germline CDR1 reads SGHAT; CDR2 reads FQNNGV. The CDR3 consists of 13 residues. The CDR3 spells CASSSGQFSGYTF. CDR3 DNA: TGTGCCAGCAGCTCCGGACAATTCTCTGGCTACACCTTC.

This rearrangement joins TRBV5-1 to TRBJ1-1; no firm D call. V gave up 0 bases and J gave up 13 bases, with 19 bases separating them. Germline CDR1 reads SGHRS; CDR2 reads YFSETQ. There are 14 residues in the CDR3. In DNA, the CDR3 is TGCGCCAGCAGCTTGGAACGGGAAGTCGGGAAAGATTTCTTT. Protein: CASSLEREVGKDFF.

V gene TRBV15 combines with J gene TRBJ2-3; 8 bases align to TRBD2. Per germline, CDR1 LNHNV and CDR2 YYDKDF (reference sequence). V lost 0 bases to trimming and J lost 4 bases; unmatched junction nucleotides: 12. The CDR3 totals 18 residues. The CDR3 spells CATSRERVSGGHSDTQYF. CDR3 nucleotides: TGTGCCACCAGCAGAGAGAGGGTGTCGGGGGGGCATTCAGATACGCAGTATTTT. Full variable domain (rest looked up from reference TRBV15 and TRBJ2-3): DAMVIQNPRYQVTQFGKPVTLSCSQTLNHNVMYWYQQKSSQAPKLLFHYYDKDFNNEADTPDNFQSRRPNTSFCFLDIRSPGLGDTAMYLCATSRERVSGGHSDTQYFGPGTRLTVL.

The chain links TRBV10-3 to TRBJ2-5, with TRBD1 matching over 11 bases. Germline CDR1 ENHRY, CDR2 SYGVKD. The CDR3 runs to 14 residues. J was trimmed by 5 bases and V by 2 bases; bases with no gene match: 1. CDR3 DNA: TGTGCCATCAGTGAGGGGACAGGGGGTGAGACCCAGTACTTC. Its protein is CAISEGTGGETQYF.

The V and J genes are TRBV11-3 and TRBJ2-1; 8 bases fit TRBD2. Looked up from germline, CDR1 is SGHNT and CDR2 is YENEEA. The ends lost 1 base at V and 4 bases at J; junction bases unmatched: 15. The CDR3 runs to 19 residues. The CDR3, as DNA: TGTGCCAGCAGCTTAGTCGGGACTAGGGTTCTGGACTCATACAATGAGCAGTTCTTC. Translation gives CASSLVGTRVLDSYNEQFF.

This chain joins TRBV6-5 and TRBJ1-1; TRBD1 agrees at 8 bases. After removal of 5 bases from V and 5 bases from J, the junction contained 4 bases not matched to a gene. Germline CDR1 reads MNHEY; CDR2 reads SVGAGI. The CDR3 totals 13 residues. CDR3 sequence reads: CASSAGGWTEAFF. The CDR3 DNA reads as TGTGCCAGCAGTGCAGGGGGCTGGACTGAAGCTTTCTTT.

This chain uses TRBV4-1 with TRBJ2-2, with a weak D call TRBD1 (5 bases). There are 18 residues in the CDR3. Germline loops: CDR1 MGHRA, CDR2 YSYEKL. V lost 1 base and J lost 1, with 16 bases in between. For the CDR3, the DNA is TGCGCCAGCAGCCAAGGTGAATGGGGCAGGGTGAACACCGGGGAGCTGTTTTTT. Translation: CASSQGEWGRVNTGELFF.

The chain employs TRBV6-5 and TRBJ2-7; a weak D match, TRBD1 (6 bases). Germline V CDR1 and CDR2: MNHEY, SVGAGI. The CDR3 is 14 residues long. The V gene lost 4 bases and the J gene lost 0 bases, with 10 bases spanning the gap. CDR3 nucleotides: TGTGCCAGCAGTTTAGGACAGATCTCCTACGAGCAGTACTTC. Translation: CASSLGQISYEQYF.

The J gene is TRBJ2-2, the V gene TRBV6-6, with D unresolved. Germline values: CDR1 MNHNY, CDR2 SVGAGI (reference sequence). Trimming took 6 bases from V and 3 from J, leaving 8 bases between them. The CDR3 sequence is 13 residues long. The CDR3 sequence is CASRLVDTGELFF. The CDR3 DNA reads as TGTGCCAGCAGACTCGTGGACACCGGGGAGCTGTTTTTT.